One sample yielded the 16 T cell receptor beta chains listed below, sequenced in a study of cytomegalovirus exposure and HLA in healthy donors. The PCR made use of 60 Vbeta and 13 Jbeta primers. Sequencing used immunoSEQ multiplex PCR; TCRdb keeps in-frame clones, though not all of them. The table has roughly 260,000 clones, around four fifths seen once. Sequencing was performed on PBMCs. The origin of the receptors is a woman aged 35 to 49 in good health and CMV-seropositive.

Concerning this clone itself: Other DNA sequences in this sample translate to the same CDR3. This CDR3 is CAWSTGTGGSGNTIYF. CDR3 coding DNA: TGTGCCTGGAGTACCGGGACAGGTGGCTCTGGAAACACCATATATTTT. The gene calls are TRBV30 and TRBJ1-3; 8 bases align to TRBD1. With V trimmed by 2 bases and J by 0 bases, 6 bases remained unmatched. The V gene's germline CDR1 is GTSNPN and CDR2 SVGIG (reference sequence). The CDR3 is 16 residues long.

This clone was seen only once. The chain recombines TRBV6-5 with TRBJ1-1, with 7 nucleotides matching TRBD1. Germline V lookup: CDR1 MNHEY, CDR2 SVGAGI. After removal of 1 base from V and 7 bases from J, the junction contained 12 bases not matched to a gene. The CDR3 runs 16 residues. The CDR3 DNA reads TGTGCCAGCAGTTACTTCCCCACAGGGGCCCACCTTGAAGCTTTCTTT. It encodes CASSYFPTGAHLEAFF.

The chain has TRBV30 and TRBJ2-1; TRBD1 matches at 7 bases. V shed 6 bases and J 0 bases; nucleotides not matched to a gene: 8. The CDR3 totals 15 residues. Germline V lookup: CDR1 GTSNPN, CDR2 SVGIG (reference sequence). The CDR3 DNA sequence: TGTGCCTGTAGACAGGGCCCGAGCTCCTACAATGAGCAGTTCTTC. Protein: CACRQGPSSYNEQFF.

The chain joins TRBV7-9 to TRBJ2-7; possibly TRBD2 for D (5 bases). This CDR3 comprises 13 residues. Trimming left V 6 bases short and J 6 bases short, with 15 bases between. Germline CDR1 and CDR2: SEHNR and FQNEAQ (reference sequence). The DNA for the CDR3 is TGTGCCAGCAGTAAAAGCGGTGGTGCCGAGCAGTACTTC. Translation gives CASSKSGGAEQYF.

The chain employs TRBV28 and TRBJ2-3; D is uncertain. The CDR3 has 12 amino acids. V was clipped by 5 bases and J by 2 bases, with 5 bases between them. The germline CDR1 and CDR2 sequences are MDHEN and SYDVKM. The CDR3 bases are TGTGCCAGCAGTCCCAACACAGATACGCAGTATTTT. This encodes CASSPNTDTQYF.

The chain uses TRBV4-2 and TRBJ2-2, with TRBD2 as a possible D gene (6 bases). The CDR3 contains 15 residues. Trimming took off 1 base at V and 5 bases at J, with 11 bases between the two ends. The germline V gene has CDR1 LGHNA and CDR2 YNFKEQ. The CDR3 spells CASSQVAGRTGELFF. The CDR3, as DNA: TGTGCCAGCAGCCAAGTCGCGGGAAGGACCGGGGAGCTGTTTTTT.

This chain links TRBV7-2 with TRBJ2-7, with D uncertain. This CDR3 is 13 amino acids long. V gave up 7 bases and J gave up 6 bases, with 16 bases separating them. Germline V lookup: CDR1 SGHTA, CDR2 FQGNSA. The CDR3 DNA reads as TGTGCCAGCATGAGTCCCCGCGGTCGCGAGCAGTACTTC. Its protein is CASMSPRGREQYF.

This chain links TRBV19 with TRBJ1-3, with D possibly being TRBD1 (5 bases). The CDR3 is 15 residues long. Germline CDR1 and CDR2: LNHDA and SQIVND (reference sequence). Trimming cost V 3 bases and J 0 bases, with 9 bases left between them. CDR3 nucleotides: TGTGCCAGTAGTATCGGAGACAGCTCTGGAAACACCATATATTTT. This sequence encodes CASSIGDSSGNTIYF.

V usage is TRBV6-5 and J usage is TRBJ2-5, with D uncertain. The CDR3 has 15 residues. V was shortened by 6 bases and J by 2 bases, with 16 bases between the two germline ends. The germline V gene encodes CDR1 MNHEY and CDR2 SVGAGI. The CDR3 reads CASSASWAKQETQYF. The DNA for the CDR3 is TGTGCCAGCAGCGCCTCTTGGGCCAAACAAGAGACCCAGTACTTC.

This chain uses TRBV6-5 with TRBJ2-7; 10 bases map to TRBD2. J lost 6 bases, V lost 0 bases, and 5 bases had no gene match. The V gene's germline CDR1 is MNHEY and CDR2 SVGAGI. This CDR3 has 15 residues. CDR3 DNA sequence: TGTGCCAGCAGTTACTCGGAACTAGCGGGATCCGAGCAGTACTTC. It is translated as CASSYSELAGSEQYF.

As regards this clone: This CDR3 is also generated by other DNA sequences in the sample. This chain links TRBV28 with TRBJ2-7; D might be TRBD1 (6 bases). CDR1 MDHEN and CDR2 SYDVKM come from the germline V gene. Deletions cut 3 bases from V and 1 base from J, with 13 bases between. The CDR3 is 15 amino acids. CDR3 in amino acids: CASSLAGAPSYEQYF. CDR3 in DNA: TGTGCCAGCAGTTTGGCAGGGGCGCCATCCTACGAGCAGTACTTC. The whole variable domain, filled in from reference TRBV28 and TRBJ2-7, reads DVKVTQSSRYLVKRTGEKVFLECVQDMDHENMFWYRQDPGLGLRLIYFSYDVKMKEKGDIPEGYSVSREKKERFSLILESASTNQTSMYLCASSLAGAPSYEQYFGPGTRLTVT.

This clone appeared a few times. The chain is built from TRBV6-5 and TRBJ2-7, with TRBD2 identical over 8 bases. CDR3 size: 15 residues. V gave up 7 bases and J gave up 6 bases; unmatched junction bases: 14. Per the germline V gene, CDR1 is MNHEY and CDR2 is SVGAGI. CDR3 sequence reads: CASTREGGGFVEQYF. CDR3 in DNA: TGTGCCAGCACCCGGGAGGGAGGTGGTTTTGTCGAGCAGTACTTC.

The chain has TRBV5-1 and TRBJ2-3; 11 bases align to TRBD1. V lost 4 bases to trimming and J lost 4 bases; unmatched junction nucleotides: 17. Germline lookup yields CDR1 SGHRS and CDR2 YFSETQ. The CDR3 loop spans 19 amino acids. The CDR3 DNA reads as TGCGCCAGCAGCCCGCGCCCAGGACAGGGGGCTAATACGCCAGATACGCAGTATTTT. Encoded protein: CASSPRPGQGANTPDTQYF.

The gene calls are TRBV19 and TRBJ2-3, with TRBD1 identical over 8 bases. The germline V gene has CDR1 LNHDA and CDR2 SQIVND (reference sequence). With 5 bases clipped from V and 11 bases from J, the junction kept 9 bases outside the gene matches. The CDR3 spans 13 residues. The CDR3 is CASSSNRGNGQYF. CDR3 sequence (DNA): TGTGCCAGTAGTTCTAACAGGGGGAATGGGCAGTATTTT.

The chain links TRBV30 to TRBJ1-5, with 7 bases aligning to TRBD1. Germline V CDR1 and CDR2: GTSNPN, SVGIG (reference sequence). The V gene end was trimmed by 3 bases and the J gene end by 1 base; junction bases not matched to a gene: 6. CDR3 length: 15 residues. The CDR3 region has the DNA TGTGCCTGGAGATCAGGGGGAGTCAGCAATCAGCCCCAGCATTTT. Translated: CAWRSGGVSNQPQHF.

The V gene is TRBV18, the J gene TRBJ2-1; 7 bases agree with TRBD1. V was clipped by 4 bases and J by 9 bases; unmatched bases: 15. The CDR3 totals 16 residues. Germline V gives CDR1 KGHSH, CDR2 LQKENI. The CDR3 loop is CASSLGIGTVALEQFF. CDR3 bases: TGTGCCAGCTCACTGGGGATTGGGACAGTCGCCCTTGAGCAGTTCTTC.